The 15 T cell receptor beta chains below come from one sample, sequenced in a study of CD8+CD57+ T cells in acquired aplastic anemia. TCR beta VDJ combinations and CDR3 sequences were profiled from genomic DNA. TCRdb itself ran the reads through MiXCR, one entry per CDR3 protein. This sample has about 220,000 distinct CDR3 sequences; about 37% occur once, and the top ten carry 0.9% to 1.2%. The material sequenced was sorted CD4+, CD8+, or CD8+CD57+ T cells (not recorded which) from PBMCs. These TCRs come from a human donor in good health, serving as a control.

This chain joins TRBV7-3 and TRBJ2-7; 10 nucleotides agree with TRBD2. The CDR3 has 15 residues. Germline V CDR1 and CDR2: SGHTA, FQGTGA. V was pared by 2 bases and J by 4 bases, with 5 bases of the junction left unmatched. This chain's CDR3 is CASSLLAGDAYEQYF. The CDR3 DNA is TGTGCCAGCAGCTTACTAGCGGGGGATGCGTACGAGCAGTACTTC.

Many counts were recorded for this clonotype. The chain joins TRBV19 to TRBJ1-1; TRBD1 agrees at 8 bases. CDR3 length: 16 residues. V gave up 7 bases and J gave up 7 bases; unmatched junction bases: 17. Germline V CDR1 and CDR2: LNHDA, SQIVND (reference sequence). DNA of the CDR3: TGTGCCAGTACCCCTAATGACAGGGGAAAATACCTTGAAGCTTTCTTT. Translating gives CASTPNDRGKYLEAFF. Filled out from reference TRBV19 and TRBJ1-1, the complete variable domain reads DGGITQSPKYLFRKEGQNVTLSCEQNLNHDAMYWYRQDPGQGLRLIYYSQIVNDFQKGDIAEGYSVSREKKESFPLTVTSAQKNPTAFYLCASTPNDRGKYLEAFFGQGTRLTVV.

The genes are TRBV24-1 and TRBJ2-3; 10 nucleotides line up with TRBD1. Trimming removed 4 bases from V and 0 bases from J; junction bases left unmatched: 6. The CDR3 length is 17 residues. Germline V gene lookup returns CDR1 KGHDR and CDR2 SFDVKD. DNA for the CDR3: TGTGCCACCAGTGACGCCGGGACAGGGGATAGCACAGATACGCAGTATTTT. Its protein product is CATSDAGTGDSTDTQYF.

By frequency in the sample, this clonotype is medium-sized. V gene TRBV12-3 or TRBV12-4 combines with J gene TRBJ1-6; D is ambiguous. This CDR3 spans 11 amino acids. V was trimmed by 7 bases and J by 14 bases, leaving 12 bases between them. The CDR3: CASTSGLSLHF. Here the CDR3 DNA reads TGTGCCAGCACTTCGGGTTTGTCCCTCCACTTT.

V gene TRBV13 combines with J gene TRBJ1-1, with D uncertain. Per the germline V gene, CDR1 is PRHDT and CDR2 is FYEKMQ (reference sequence). V lost 1 base to trimming and J lost 1 base, with 16 bases between them. The CDR3 totals 17 residues. The CDR3: CASSLEGTPVGNTEAFF. DNA for the CDR3: TGTGCCAGCAGCTTAGAAGGAACCCCTGTCGGGAACACTGAAGCTTTCTTT.

This clonotype qualifies as medium-sized. The chain combines TRBV10-3 with TRBJ1-2, with D perhaps TRBD1 (5 bases). CDR3 size: 12 residues. V was cut by 7 bases and J by 5 bases, with 11 bases left in between. Germline V gene lookup returns CDR1 ENHRY and CDR2 SYGVKD. CDR3 DNA: TGTGCCATCACTCAGCAGGGATATGGCTACACCTTC. Translating it yields CAITQQGYGYTF.

The chain has TRBV29-1 and TRBJ2-3; D is unclear. Germline V CDR1 and CDR2: SQVTM, ANQGSEA. The CDR3 is 13 residues long. V lost 3 bases, J lost 4 bases, and 11 bases lay in between. The CDR3 bases are TGCAGCGTTGACGGAATCTCTCCAGATACGCAGTATTTT. Its translation is CSVDGISPDTQYF.

Remarks on this clonotype: Being one base from a much bigger clone, this may be a read error. V is TRBV19 and J is TRBJ2-2, with D possibly being TRBD2 (7 bases). CDR1 is LNHDA and CDR2 is SQIVND in the germline V gene (reference sequence). The CDR3 is made up of 12 amino acids. The DNA for the CDR3 is TGTGCCAGTAATTTGGGGAGGGGGGAGCTGTCTTTT. Protein sequence: CASNLGRGELSF.

This clonotype was counted only a few times. J is TRBJ2-7 and V is TRBV28, with 9 positions matching TRBD1. The CDR3 runs 14 residues. V dropped 4 bases and J dropped 7; count of bases not matched to a gene: 8. Germline-derived CDR1 and CDR2 are MDHEN and SYDVKM. The DNA for the CDR3 is TGTGCCAGCAGTTCCTGGGACAGGGTTGAAGAGCAGTACTTC. This encodes CASSSWDRVEEQYF.

This clonotype was counted many times. V usage is TRBV7-3 and J usage is TRBJ2-4; D possibly corresponds to TRBD1 (6 bases). Germline V CDR1 and CDR2: SGHTA, FQGTGA. Trimming removed 0 bases at V and 8 bases at J, with 14 bases between. The CDR3 runs 15 residues. CDR3 loop: CASSLTAGAWDIQYF. The CDR3 DNA reads as TGTGCCAGCAGCTTAACGGCAGGGGCATGGGACATTCAGTACTTC.

The rearrangement joins TRBV30 to TRBJ2-7, with 14 bases identical to TRBD2. The CDR3 consists of 20 residues. CDR1 and CDR2 from the germline V gene are GTSNPN and SVGIG (reference sequence). V shed 0 bases and J 5 bases; nucleotides not matched to a gene: 18. The CDR3: CAWSVQPGHRLAGGAHEQYF. In DNA form, the CDR3 reads TGTGCCTGGAGTGTACAGCCAGGGCATAGACTAGCGGGAGGGGCCCACGAGCAGTACTTC.

This clonotype was seen more than once but under ten times. The rearrangement uses TRBV5-6 and TRBJ2-3; no firm D call. The V gene's germline CDR1 is SGHDT and CDR2 YYEEEE. V was pared by 5 bases and J by 3 bases, with 25 bases between. The CDR3 is 18 amino acids. The CDR3 here is CASRPQTGFESLTDTQYF. For the CDR3, the DNA is TGTGCCAGCAGACCCCAAACTGGTTTTGAGTCTCTGACAGATACGCAGTATTTT.

The CDR3 coding sequence is TGTGCCAGTAGTAGAGATGGTCGAAACGGGGAGCTGTTTTTT. As protein: CASSRDGRNGELFF. The V and J genes are TRBV19 and TRBJ2-2; D is unclear. Trimming took off 4 bases at V and 7 bases at J, with 13 bases between the two ends. The CDR3 consists of 14 residues. The germline V gene encodes CDR1 LNHDA and CDR2 SQIVND (reference sequence).

Of note for this clonotype: This is likely a read error, given that the CDR3 carries no conserved phenylalanine or tryptophan at its end. The limits of the CDR3 on the DNA are not certain, so only TCRdb's listed CDR3 is given. The V call is TRBV2, the J call TRBJ2-1. The length of the CDR3 is 9 amino acids, counting both ends. Germline V gene data show CDR1 as SNHLY and CDR2 as FYNNEI. The CDR3 region is CASSVAEIT.

This clonotype was seen at least ten times. The gene calls are TRBV29-1 and TRBJ1-2; the match to TRBD1 covers 7 bases. Germline lookup yields CDR1 SQVTM and CDR2 ANQGSEA. Trimming removed 0 bases from V and 5 bases from J; junction bases left unmatched: 6. The CDR3 totals 14 residues. CDR3 sequence reads: CSVEETGNGYGYTF. In DNA, the CDR3 is TGCAGCGTTGAAGAGACAGGGAATGGTTATGGCTACACCTTC.